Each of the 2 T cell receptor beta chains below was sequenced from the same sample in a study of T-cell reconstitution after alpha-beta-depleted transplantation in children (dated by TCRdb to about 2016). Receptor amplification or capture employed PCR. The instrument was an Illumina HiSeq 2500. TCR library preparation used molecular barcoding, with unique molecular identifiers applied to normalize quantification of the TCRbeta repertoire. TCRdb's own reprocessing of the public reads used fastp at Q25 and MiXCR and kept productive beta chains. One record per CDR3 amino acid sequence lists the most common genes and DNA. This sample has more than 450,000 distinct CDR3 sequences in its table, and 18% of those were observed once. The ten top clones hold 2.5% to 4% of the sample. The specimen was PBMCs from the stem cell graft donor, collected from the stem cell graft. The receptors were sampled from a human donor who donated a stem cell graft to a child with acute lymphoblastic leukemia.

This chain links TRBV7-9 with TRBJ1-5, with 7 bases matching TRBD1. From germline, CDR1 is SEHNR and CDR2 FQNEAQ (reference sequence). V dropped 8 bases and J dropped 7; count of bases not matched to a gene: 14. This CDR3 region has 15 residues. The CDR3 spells CASGLGGGAGQPQHF. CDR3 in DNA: TGTGCCAGCGGCCTCGGAGGGGGCGCGGGGCAGCCCCAGCATTTT. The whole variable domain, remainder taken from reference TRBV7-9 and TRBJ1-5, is DTGVSQNPRHKITKRGQNVTFRCDPISEHNRLYWYRQTLGQGPEFLTYFQNEAQLEKSRLLSDRFSAERPKGSFSTLEIQRTEQGDSAMYLCASGLGGGAGQPQHFGDGTRLSIL.

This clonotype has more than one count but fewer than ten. CDR3 nucleotide sequence: TGTGCCAGCAGCCAGGGCACAGGGCAGGATCAGCCCCAGCATTTT. Protein sequence: CASSQGTGQDQPQHF. The chain is built from TRBV3-1 and TRBJ1-5; D possibly corresponds to TRBD1 (6 bases). Trimming cost V 3 bases and J 5 bases, with 14 bases left between them. CDR3 length equals 15 residues. CDR1 is LGHDT, CDR2 YNNKEL, per germline (reference sequence).